The T cell receptor (beta chain) described here comes from a study of OX40 agonist ivuxolimab in advanced cancers. Study outcomes and limitations: More expanded clones were found, on average, in CD8+ than in CD4+ T cells. What antigens the expanded peripheral T cells recognized was never established.

There are 13 residues in the CDR3. CDR1 is MNHEY, CDR2 SMNVEV, per germline (reference sequence). The germline V and J ends were trimmed by 2 bases and 4 bases, with 8 bases remaining between them. This clone was picked up many times. What it binds is unknown. Profiling relied on immunoSEQ multiplex PCR, and the TCRdb table lists in-frame clones only, not all of them. The repertoire consists of around 76,000 clones, with about 73% occurring once and the leading ten covering approximately 5%. The material sequenced was CD4+ or CD8+ T cells sorted from blood, taken in a trial of the OX40 agonist ivuxolimab. The clonotype originates from an adult with an advanced solid tumor such as melanoma, head and neck, liver or kidney cancer. This chain uses TRBV27 with TRBJ1-2; TRBD1 might be the D (5 bases). The DNA of the CDR3 is TGTGCCAGCAGTTTAAGGGGCGGCTATGGCTACACCTTC. Translated, it gives CASSLRGGYGYTF.